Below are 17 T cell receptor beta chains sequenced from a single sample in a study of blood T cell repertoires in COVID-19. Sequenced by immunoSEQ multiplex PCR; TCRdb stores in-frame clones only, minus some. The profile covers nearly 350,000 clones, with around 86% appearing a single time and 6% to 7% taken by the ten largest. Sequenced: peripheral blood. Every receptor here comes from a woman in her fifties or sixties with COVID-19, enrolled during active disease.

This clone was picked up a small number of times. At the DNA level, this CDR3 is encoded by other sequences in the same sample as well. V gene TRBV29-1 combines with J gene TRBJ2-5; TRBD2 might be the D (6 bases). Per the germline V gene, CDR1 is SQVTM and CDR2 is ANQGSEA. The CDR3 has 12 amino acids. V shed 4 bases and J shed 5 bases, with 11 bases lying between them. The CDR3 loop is CSVAGVGETQYF. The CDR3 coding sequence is TGCAGCGTTGCGGGGGTCGGGGAGACCCAGTACTTC.

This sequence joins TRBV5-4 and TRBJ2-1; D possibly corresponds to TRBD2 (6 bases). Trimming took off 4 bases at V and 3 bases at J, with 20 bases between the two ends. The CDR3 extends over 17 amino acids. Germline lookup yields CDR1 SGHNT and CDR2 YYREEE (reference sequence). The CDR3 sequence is CASSPYMRGPNYNEQFF. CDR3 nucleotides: TGTGCCAGCAGCCCCTACATGCGGGGCCCAAACTACAATGAGCAGTTCTTC.

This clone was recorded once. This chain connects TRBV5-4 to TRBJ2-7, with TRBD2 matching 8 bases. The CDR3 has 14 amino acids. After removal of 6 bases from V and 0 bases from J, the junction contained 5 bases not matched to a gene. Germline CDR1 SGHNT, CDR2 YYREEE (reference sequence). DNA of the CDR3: TGTGCCAGCACCCCCAGCGGGAGCTCCTACGAGCAGTACTTC. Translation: CASTPSGSSYEQYF.

The DNA of the CDR3 is TGTGCCAGTAGTACAGGGTTTGGTTACACAGATACGCAGTATTTT. This codes for CASSTGFGYTDTQYF. The chain couples TRBV19 to TRBJ2-3; a weak D match, TRBD1 (5 bases). The CDR3 length is 15 residues. Deletions cut 4 bases from V and 2 bases from J, with 13 bases between. From germline, CDR1 is LNHDA and CDR2 SQIVND (reference sequence).

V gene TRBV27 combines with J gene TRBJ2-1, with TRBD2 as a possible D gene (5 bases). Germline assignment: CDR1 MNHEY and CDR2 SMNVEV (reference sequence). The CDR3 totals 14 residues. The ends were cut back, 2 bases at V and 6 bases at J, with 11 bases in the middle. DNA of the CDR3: TGTGCCAGCAGTTTAACCGGACTTGCCAATGAGCAGTTCTTC. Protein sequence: CASSLTGLANEQFF.

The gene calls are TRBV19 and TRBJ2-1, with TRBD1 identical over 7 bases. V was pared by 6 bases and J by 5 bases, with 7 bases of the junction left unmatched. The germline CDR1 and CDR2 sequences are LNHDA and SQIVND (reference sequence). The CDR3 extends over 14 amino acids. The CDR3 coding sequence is TGTGCCAGTAGCCCCCGACAGGGCCACAATGAGCAGTTCTTC. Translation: CASSPRQGHNEQFF.

The chain's CDR3 is CASSRTSGMAYEQYF. CDR3 sequence (DNA): TGTGCCAGCAGTAGGACTAGCGGAATGGCATACGAGCAGTACTTC. This chain joins TRBV6-2 or TRBV6-3 and TRBJ2-7; 10 bases fit TRBD2. Trimming took 5 bases from V and 4 from J; bases not matched to a gene: 8. The CDR3 has 15 residues. CDR1 MNHEY and CDR2 SVGEGT come from the germline V gene.

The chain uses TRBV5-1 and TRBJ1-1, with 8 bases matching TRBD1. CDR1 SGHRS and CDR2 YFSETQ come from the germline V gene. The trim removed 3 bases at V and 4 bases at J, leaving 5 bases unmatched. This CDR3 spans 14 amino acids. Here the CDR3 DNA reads TGCGCCAGCAGCTCCAGACAGGGGAGCACTGAAGCTTTCTTT. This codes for CASSSRQGSTEAFF.

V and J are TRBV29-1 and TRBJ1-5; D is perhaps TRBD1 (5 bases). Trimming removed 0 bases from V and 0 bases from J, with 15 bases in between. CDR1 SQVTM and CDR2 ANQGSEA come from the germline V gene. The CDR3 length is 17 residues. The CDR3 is CSVEDSGGVSSNQPQHF. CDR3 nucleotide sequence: TGCAGCGTTGAAGATTCTGGGGGGGTAAGTAGCAATCAGCCCCAGCATTTT.

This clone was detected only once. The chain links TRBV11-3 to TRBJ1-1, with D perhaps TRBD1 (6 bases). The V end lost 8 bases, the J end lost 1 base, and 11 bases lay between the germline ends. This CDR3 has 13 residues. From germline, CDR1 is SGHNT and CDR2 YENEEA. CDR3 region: CASGRGKNTEAFF. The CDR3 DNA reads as TGTGCCAGCGGCAGGGGCAAGAACACTGAAGCTTTCTTT.

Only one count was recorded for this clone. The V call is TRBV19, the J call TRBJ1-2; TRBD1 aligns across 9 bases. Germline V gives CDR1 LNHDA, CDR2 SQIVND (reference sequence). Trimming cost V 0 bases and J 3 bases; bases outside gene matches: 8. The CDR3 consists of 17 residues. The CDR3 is CASSIDRDRVGDYGYTF. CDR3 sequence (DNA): TGTGCCAGTAGTATAGACCGGGACAGGGTGGGTGACTATGGCTACACCTTC.

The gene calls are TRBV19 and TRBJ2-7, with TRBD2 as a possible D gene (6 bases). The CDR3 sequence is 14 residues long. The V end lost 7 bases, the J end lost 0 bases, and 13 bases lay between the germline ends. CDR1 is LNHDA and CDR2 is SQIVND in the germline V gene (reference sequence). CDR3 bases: TGTGCCAGTAATCCCCGGGGGAGCTCCTACGAGCAGTACTTC. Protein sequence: CASNPRGSSYEQYF.

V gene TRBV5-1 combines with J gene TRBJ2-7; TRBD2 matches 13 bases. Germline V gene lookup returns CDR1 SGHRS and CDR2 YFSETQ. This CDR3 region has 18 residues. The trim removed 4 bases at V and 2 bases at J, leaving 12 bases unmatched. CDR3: CASSPNVPGLAGTYEQYF. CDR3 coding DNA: TGCGCCAGCAGCCCAAACGTACCGGGACTAGCGGGAACCTACGAGCAGTACTTC.

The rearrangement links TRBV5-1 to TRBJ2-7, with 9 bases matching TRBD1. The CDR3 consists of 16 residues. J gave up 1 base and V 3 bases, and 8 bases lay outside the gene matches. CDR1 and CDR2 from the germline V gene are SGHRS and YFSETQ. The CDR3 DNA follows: TGCGCCAGCAGCTCATTACCGGGACAGGGATCCTACGAGCAGTACTTC. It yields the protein CASSSLPGQGSYEQYF.

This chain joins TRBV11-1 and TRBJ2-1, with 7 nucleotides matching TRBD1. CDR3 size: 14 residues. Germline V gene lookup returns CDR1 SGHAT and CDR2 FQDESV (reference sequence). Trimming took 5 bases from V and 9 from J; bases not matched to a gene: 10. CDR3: CASSRGQVRSEQFF. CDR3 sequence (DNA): TGTGCCAGCAGCCGTGGACAGGTTAGGAGTGAGCAGTTCTTC.

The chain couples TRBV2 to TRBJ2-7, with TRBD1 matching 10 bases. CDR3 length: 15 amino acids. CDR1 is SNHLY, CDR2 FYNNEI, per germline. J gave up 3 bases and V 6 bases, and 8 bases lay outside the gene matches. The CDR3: CASSDRTGGDYEQYF. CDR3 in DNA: TGTGCCAGCAGCGATAGGACAGGGGGAGACTACGAGCAGTACTTC.

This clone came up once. CDR3 in amino acids: CAIRPREGTEAFF. CDR3 nucleotides: TGTGCCATCAGACCCAGGGAAGGCACTGAAGCTTTCTTT. This chain connects TRBV10-3 to TRBJ1-1; tentatively, D is TRBD1 (5 bases). Germline V gene sequence: CDR1 ENHRY, CDR2 SYGVKD. CDR3 length: 13 residues. V dropped 6 bases and J dropped 4 bases, with 12 bases sitting between them.